The text below deals with one TCR beta chain. This entry belongs to a study of blood T cell repertoires in COVID-19. Generated by immunoSEQ multiplex PCR, the TCRdb table keeps only in-frame clones and is missing some. The sample has 250,000 or so clones, 90% seen once. This CDR3 is built from 14 residues. V lost 5 bases and J lost 1, with 9 bases in between. Germline CDR1 reads SNHLY; CDR2 reads FYNNEI. The TCR comes from a woman aged 55-69 years with COVID-19, enrolled during active disease. The sequencing sample was made of peripheral blood. The genes are TRBV2 and TRBJ1-5; D uncertain. The chain's CDR3 is CASSIILSNQPQHF. CDR3 coding DNA: TGTGCCAGCAGTATAATCCTAAGCAATCAGCCCCAGCATTTT.